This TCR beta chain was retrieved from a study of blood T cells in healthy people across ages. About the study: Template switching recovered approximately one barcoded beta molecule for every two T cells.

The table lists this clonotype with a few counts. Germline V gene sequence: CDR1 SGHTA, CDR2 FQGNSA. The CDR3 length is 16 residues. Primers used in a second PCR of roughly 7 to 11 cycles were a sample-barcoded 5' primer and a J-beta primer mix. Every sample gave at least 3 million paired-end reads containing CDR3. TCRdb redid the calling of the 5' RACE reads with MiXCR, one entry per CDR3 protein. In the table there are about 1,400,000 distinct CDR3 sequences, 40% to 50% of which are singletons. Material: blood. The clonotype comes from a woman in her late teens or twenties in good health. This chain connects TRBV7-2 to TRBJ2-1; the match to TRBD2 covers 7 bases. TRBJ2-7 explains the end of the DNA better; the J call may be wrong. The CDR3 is CASSLEGWGGYNEQYF. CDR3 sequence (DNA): TGTGCCAGCAGCTTAGAAGGGTGGGGGGGGTACAATGAGCAGTACTTC.